The 13 T cell receptor beta chains in this list originate from one sample, sequenced in a study of long-term antiretroviral therapy in people with HIV. They ran version v3.0 of the immunoSEQ assay at survey level. Method: immunoSEQ multiplex PCR; TCRdb's copy keeps in-frame clones and lacks some. Of 20,000 to 25,000 clones in the sample, under 90% are singletons; the top ten hold approximately 12%. The material was unsorted PBMCs, obtained about 2.5 years after starting antiretroviral therapy. The receptors shown here come from a man in his forties with HIV.

The chain employs TRBV4-2 and TRBJ2-7, with TRBD2 as a possible D gene (6 bases). CDR3 size: 15 residues. CDR1 is LGHNA, CDR2 YNFKEQ, per germline. Trimming cost V 4 bases and J 6 bases, with 19 bases left between them. This CDR3 is CASSPQEGPFAEQYF. DNA for the CDR3: TGTGCCAGCAGCCCCCAGGAGGGGCCATTTGCCGAGCAGTACTTC.

Only a few counts were recorded for this clone. The rearrangement links TRBV5-4 to TRBJ1-2; TRBD1 aligns across 8 bases. Germline-derived CDR1 and CDR2 are SGHNT and YYREEE (reference sequence). V gave up 1 base and J gave up 5 bases; unmatched junction bases: 7. This CDR3 is built from 15 residues. In DNA form, the CDR3 reads TGTGCCAGCAGCTTGATGGGACAGGAACATTATGGCTACACCTTC. Translation: CASSLMGQEHYGYTF.

The CDR3 is CASSPDRGNTDTQYF. The CDR3 DNA is TGTGCCAGCAGCCCAGACAGGGGAAACACAGATACGCAGTATTTT. The chain uses TRBV7-9 and TRBJ2-3, with 8 bases lining up with TRBD1. This CDR3 is 15 amino acids long. The junction had 6 bases not matched to a gene; V was cut back by 5 bases and J by 2 bases. Germline V gene lookup returns CDR1 SEHNR and CDR2 FQNEAQ (reference sequence).

V usage is TRBV19 and J usage is TRBJ2-1; a weak D match, TRBD1 (5 bases). V lost 9 bases to trimming and J lost 4 bases, with 13 bases between them. There are 13 residues in the CDR3. CDR1 and CDR2 from the germline V gene are LNHDA and SQIVND (reference sequence). CDR3 coding DNA: TGTGCCAGCCGACAGACACCTTACAATGAGCAGTTCTTC. Amino acids: CASRQTPYNEQFF.

The J gene is TRBJ2-1, the V gene TRBV11-1, with 9 bases fitting TRBD1. Looked up from germline, CDR1 is SGHAT and CDR2 is FQDESV (reference sequence). The V gene end was trimmed by 4 bases and the J gene end by 4 bases; junction bases not matched to a gene: 8. This CDR3 spans 16 amino acids. The CDR3 region has the DNA TGTGCCAGCAGCTCCGGGACAGGGATTGGGTACAATGAGCAGTTCTTC. Its protein is CASSSGTGIGYNEQFF.

The rearrangement uses TRBV7-8 and TRBJ2-3; D gene ambiguous. The CDR3 covers 15 residues. Between the trimmed V and J ends, which lost 1 base and 0 bases, there was a span of 8 bases. In germline, CDR1 is SGHVS, CDR2 FQNEAQ. The chain's CDR3 is CASSLEPSSTDTQYF. The CDR3 DNA follows: TGTGCCAGCAGCTTAGAACCGAGTAGCACAGATACGCAGTATTTT. The full variable domain, rest sourced from reference TRBV7-8 and TRBJ2-3, is GAGVSQSPRYKVAKRGQDVALRCDPISGHVSLFWYQQALGQGPEFLTYFQNEAQLDKSGLPSDRFFAERPEGSVSTLKIQRTQQEDSAVYLCASSLEPSSTDTQYFGPGTRLTVL.

The chain combines TRBV28 with TRBJ2-5; D tentatively fits TRBD1 or TRBD2 (5 bases each). Trimming took 4 bases from V and 5 from J, leaving 17 bases between them. Looked up from germline, CDR1 is MDHEN and CDR2 is SYDVKM. This CDR3 region has 15 residues. CDR3 in amino acids: CASSSRDLLTETQYF. The CDR3 bases are TGTGCCAGCAGTTCCCGGGACCTACTGACGGAGACCCAGTACTTC.

J is TRBJ2-5 and V is TRBV18; 10 nucleotides match TRBD1. The CDR3 covers 12 residues. Germline CDR1 and CDR2: KGHSH and LQKENI. The ends lost 6 bases at V and 7 bases at J; junction bases unmatched: 2. CDR3 DNA: TGTGCCAGCTCGAGACAGGGGGCGACCCAGTACTTC. This codes for CASSRQGATQYF.

This clone came up once. The rearrangement uses TRBV28 and TRBJ1-2, with a weak D call TRBD1 (5 bases). Between the trimmed V and J ends, which lost 5 bases and 4 bases, there was a span of 17 bases. Germline CDR1 and CDR2: MDHEN and SYDVKM. The CDR3 is 15 amino acids. CDR3 residues: CASSDQTTDFYGYTF. DNA of the CDR3: TGTGCCAGCAGTGACCAAACGACAGACTTCTATGGCTACACCTTC.

CDR3 residues: CATAGRIGEQFF. CDR3 bases: TGTGCCACCGCGGGACGGATCGGGGAGCAGTTCTTC. The chain is built from TRBV25-1 and TRBJ2-1; TRBD2 might be the D (6 bases). Trimming pared 10 bases from V and 10 bases from J, leaving 17 bases between. Germline CDR1 and CDR2: MGHDK and SYGVNS. CDR3 length equals 12 residues.

The rearrangement uses TRBV29-1 and TRBJ2-7; D not certain. Germline CDR1 and CDR2: SQVTM and ANQGSEA. This CDR3 has 10 residues. V lost 7 bases and J 3 bases, leaving 7 bases between the germline ends. The CDR3 sequence: CSGDIYEQYF. The CDR3 DNA reads as TGCAGCGGCGACATCTACGAGCAGTACTTC.

The chain joins TRBV19 to TRBJ2-7, with D possibly TRBD1 on 6 matching bases. The CDR3 loop spans 14 amino acids. Germline CDR1 LNHDA, CDR2 SQIVND (reference sequence). V lost 3 bases and J lost 7, with 16 bases in between. CDR3 DNA sequence: TGTGCCAGTAGTATGGGCCGGTTTAGGGGGGAGCAGTACTTC. Its protein is CASSMGRFRGEQYF.

The chain employs TRBV11-2 and TRBJ2-7, with 7 bases that match TRBD1. CDR1 is SGHAT, CDR2 FQNNGV, per germline. V lost 1 base and J lost 5; bases outside the gene matches: 5. The CDR3 loop spans 14 amino acids. CDR3 DNA: TGTGCCAGCAGCTTAGGGGCCGGGACAGACGAGCAGTACTTC. Protein product: CASSLGAGTDEQYF.